This record covers a single TCR beta chain. This specimen comes from a study of blood T cell repertoires in COVID-19. TCRdb keeps only in-frame clones here, not all; method: immunoSEQ multiplex PCR. Seen here are 120,000 or so clones, 87% observed once, and the top ten hold 6.5% to 8.5%. The ends lost 7 bases at V and 8 bases at J; junction bases unmatched: 13. The CDR3 extends over 14 amino acids. The germline V gene encodes CDR1 SGHVS and CDR2 FQNEAQ. What was sequenced was peripheral blood. The chain recombines TRBV7-8 with TRBJ1-1; 7 bases agree with TRBD1. The receptor was isolated from a human donor in a cohort sampled during active COVID-19. CDR3 protein: CASTPMTGTSEAFF. The CDR3 DNA follows: TGTGCCAGCACCCCTATGACAGGGACCTCCGAAGCTTTCTTT. Supplemented by reference TRBV7-8 and TRBJ1-1, the full variable domain reads GAGVSQSPRYKVAKRGQDVALRCDPISGHVSLFWYQQALGQGPEFLTYFQNEAQLDKSGLPSDRFFAERPEGSVSTLKIQRTQQEDSAVYLCASTPMTGTSEAFFGQGTRLTVV.